This note documents a single T cell receptor (beta chain) sequence. Trimming took off 1 base at V and 4 bases at J, with 5 bases between the two ends. The CDR3 is made up of 12 amino acids. Germline CDR1 and CDR2: SEHNR and FQNEAQ (reference sequence). MiXCR, run by TCRdb on the RT-PCR reads, gives a single entry per CDR3 protein. The top ten hold approximately 10% of the sample, which has about 200,000 distinct CDR3 sequences, roughly two fifths seen once. This sample was taken from a study of patients and donors after allogeneic stem cell transplantation. The chain links TRBV7-9 to TRBJ2-7; no clear D gene. This receptor was taken from a human donor who was either an allogeneic HSCT recipient or a stem cell or donor lymphocyte infusion donor (not recorded which). It is not recorded whose cells these are; they may come from a transplant donor. The sequencing sample was made of blood, either unsorted or a sorted T cell fraction (not recorded which). The CDR3 reads CASSLEEYEQYF. CDR3 nucleotide sequence: TGTGCCAGCAGCTTAGAGGAATACGAGCAGTACTTC.